Sequencing of this TCR beta chain was carried out in a study of response to subunit inactivated influenza vaccine. Study observations and caveats: The authors suggested that few new T cells are recruited per seasonal influenza vaccination.

V was cut by 1 base and J by 4 bases, with 12 bases left in between. The CDR3 is made up of 15 amino acids. Looked up from germline, CDR1 is SGHTA and CDR2 is FQGNSA. This clonotype has more than one count but fewer than ten. Its specificity is not known. TCRdb processed the RT-PCR reads anew with MiXCR; each CDR3 protein has one entry. This table holds roughly 670,000 distinct CDR3 sequences, 14% found once. Sequencing was performed on PBMCs from blood, taken roughly 2 weeks before vaccination. This sequence originates from a man in his fifties who received an inactivated influenza vaccine. The chain carries TRBV7-2 and TRBJ2-3; a possible D gene is TRBD2 (6 bases). In DNA form, the CDR3 reads TGTGCCAGCAGCTTAGTTATTGGAGGGGCAGATACGCAGTATTTT. Its protein is CASSLVIGGADTQYF.